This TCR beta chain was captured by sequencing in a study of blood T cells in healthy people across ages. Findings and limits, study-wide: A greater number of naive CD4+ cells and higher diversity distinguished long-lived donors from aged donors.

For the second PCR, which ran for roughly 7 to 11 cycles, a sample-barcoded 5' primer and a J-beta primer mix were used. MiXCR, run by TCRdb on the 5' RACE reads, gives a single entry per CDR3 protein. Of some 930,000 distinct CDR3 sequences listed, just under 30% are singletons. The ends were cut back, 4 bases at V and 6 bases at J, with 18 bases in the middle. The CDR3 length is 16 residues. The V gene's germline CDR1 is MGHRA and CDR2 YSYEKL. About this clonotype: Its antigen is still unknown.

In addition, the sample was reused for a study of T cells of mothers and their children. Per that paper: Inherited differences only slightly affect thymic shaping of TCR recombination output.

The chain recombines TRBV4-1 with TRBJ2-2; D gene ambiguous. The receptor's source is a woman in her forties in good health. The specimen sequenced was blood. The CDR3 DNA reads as TGCGCCAGCAGCCCCCCTGGGCTAGTAAAAGCCGGGGAGCTGTTTTTT. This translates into CASSPPGLVKAGELFF.